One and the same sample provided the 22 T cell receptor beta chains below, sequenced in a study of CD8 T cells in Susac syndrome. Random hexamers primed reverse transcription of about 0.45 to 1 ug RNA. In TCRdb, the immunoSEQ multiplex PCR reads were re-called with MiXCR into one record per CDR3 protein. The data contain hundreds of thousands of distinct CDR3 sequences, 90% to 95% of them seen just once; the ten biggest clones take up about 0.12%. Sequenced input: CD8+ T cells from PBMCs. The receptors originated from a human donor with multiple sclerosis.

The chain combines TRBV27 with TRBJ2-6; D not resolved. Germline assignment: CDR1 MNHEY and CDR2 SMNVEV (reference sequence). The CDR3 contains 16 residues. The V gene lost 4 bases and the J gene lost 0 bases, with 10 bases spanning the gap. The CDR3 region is CASSSLVGSGANVLTF. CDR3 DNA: TGTGCCAGCAGTTCCCTCGTGGGCTCTGGGGCCAACGTCCTGACTTTC.

CDR3 sequence (DNA): TGTGCCAGCAGCTTCCGGGTACAGGGCGCGAACACCGGGGAGCTGTTTTTT. Protein product: CASSFRVQGANTGELFF. The chain combines TRBV11-2 with TRBJ2-2, with a weak D call TRBD1 (6 bases). Germline V lookup: CDR1 SGHAT, CDR2 FQNNGV. CDR3 length equals 17 residues. V was clipped by 3 bases and J by 0 bases, with 14 bases between them. The full variable domain, completed using reference TRBV11-2 and TRBJ2-2, is EAGVAQSPRYKIIEKRQSVAFWCNPISGHATLYWYQQILGQGPKLLIQFQNNGVVDDSQLPKDRFSAERLKGVDSTLKIQPAKLEDSAVYLCASSFRVQGANTGELFFGEGSRLTVL.

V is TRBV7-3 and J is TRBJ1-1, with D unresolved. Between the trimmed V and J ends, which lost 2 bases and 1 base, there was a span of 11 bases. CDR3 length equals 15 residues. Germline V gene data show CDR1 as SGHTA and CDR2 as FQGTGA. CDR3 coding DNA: TGTGCCAGCAGCTTATCTGGAGGCGCGAACACTGAAGCTTTCTTT. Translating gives CASSLSGGANTEAFF.

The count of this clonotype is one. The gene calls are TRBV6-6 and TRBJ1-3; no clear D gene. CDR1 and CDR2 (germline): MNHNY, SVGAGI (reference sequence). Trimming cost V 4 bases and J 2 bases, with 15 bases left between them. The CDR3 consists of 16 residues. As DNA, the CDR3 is TGTGCCAGCAGTTCCCCGGGAGGGTGGACTGGAAACACCATATATTTT. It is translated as CASSSPGGWTGNTIYF.

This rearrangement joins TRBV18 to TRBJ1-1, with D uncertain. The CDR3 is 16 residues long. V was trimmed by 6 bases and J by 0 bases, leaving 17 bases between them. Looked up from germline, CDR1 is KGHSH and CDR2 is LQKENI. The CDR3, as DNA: TGTGCCAGCTCCACACCTAGAACGACCATGAACACTGAAGCTTTCTTT. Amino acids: CASSTPRTTMNTEAFF.

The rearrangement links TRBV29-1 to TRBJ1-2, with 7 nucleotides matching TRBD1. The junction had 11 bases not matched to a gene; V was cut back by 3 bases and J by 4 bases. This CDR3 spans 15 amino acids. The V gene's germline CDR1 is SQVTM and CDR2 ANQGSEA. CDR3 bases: TGCAGCGTTGATCAATGGGACAGTACCATCTATGGCTACACCTTC. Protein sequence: CSVDQWDSTIYGYTF.

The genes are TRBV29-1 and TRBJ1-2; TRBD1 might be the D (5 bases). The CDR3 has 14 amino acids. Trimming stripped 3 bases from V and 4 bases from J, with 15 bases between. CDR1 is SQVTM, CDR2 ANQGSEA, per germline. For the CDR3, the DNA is TGCAGCGTTGAGAGAGACAGCGCCGTCTATGGCTACACCTTC. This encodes CSVERDSAVYGYTF.

CDR3 sequence (DNA): TGTGCCAGCAGCGCCCGACTCTCCGGGACCTACAATGAGCAGTTCTTC. Amino acids: CASSARLSGTYNEQFF. This chain joins TRBV9 and TRBJ2-1; weak D call: TRBD2 (5 bases). V shed 3 bases and J shed 2 bases, with 15 bases lying between them. This CDR3 is built from 16 residues. Germline CDR1 and CDR2: SGDLS and YYNGEE.

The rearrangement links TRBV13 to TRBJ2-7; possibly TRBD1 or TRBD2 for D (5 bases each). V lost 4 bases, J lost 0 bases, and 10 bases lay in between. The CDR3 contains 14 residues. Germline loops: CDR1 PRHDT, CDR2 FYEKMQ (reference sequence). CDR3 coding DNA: TGTGCCAGCAGCTCGGGACCAAGCTCCTACGAGCAGTACTTC. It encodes CASSSGPSSYEQYF.

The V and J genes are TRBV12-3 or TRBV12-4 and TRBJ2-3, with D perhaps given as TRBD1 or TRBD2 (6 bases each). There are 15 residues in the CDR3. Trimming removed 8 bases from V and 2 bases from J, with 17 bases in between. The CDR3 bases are TGTGCCAGCTCGACAACGGGGGCCAACACAGATACGCAGTATTTT. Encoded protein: CASSTTGANTDTQYF.

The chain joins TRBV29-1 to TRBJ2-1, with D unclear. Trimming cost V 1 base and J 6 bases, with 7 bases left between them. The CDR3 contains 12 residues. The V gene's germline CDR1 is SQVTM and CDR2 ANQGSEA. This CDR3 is CSVEGPGNEQFF. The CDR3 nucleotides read TGCAGCGTTGAAGGGCCCGGCAATGAGCAGTTCTTC.

CDR3 sequence reads: CSVPWLAASNEQFF. In DNA form, the CDR3 reads TGCAGTGTACCGTGGCTAGCGGCCTCTAATGAGCAGTTCTTC. V gene TRBV20-1 combines with J gene TRBJ2-1, with 7 bases fitting TRBD2. The CDR3 runs to 14 residues. With 7 bases clipped from V and 7 bases from J, the junction kept 13 bases outside the gene matches. Germline CDR1 and CDR2: DFQATT and SNEGSKA (reference sequence).

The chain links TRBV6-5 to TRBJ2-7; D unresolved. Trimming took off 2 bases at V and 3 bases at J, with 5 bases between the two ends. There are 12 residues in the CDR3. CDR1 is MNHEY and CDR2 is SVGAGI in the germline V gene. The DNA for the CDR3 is TGTGCCAGCAGTTACGAAGGCTACGAGCAGTACTTC. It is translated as CASSYEGYEQYF.

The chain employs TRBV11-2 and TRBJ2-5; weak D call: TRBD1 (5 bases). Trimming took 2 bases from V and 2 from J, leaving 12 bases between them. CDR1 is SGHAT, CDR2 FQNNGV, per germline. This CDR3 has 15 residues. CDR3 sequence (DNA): TGTGCCAGCAGCTTAACGTACGCAGGGCAAGAGACCCAGTACTTC. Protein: CASSLTYAGQETQYF.

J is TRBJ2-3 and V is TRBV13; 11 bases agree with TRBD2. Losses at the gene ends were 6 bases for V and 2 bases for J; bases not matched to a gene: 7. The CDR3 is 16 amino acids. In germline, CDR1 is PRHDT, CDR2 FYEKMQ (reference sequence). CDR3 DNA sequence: TGTGCCAGCAGTCCCCGACTAGCGGGGCCCACAGATACGCAGTATTTT. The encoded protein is CASSPRLAGPTDTQYF.

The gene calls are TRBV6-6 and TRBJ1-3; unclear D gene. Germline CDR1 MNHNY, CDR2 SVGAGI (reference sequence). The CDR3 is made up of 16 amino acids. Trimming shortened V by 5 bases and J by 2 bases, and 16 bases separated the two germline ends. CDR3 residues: CASSLGEAGTGNTIYF. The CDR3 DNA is TGTGCCAGCAGTCTTGGGGAGGCGGGGACTGGAAACACCATATATTTT.

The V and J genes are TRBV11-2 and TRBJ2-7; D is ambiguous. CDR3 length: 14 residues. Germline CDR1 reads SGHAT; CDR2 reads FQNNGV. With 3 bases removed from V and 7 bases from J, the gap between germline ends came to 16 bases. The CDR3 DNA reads TGTGCCAGCAGCTTCAGTACCTCTGCTGAAGAGCAGTACTTC. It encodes CASSFSTSAEEQYF.

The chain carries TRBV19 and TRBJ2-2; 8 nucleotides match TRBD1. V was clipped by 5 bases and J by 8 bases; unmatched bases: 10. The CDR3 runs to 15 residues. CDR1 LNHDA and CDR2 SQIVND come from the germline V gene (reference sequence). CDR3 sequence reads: CASSPRTGWGGELFF. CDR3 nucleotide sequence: TGTGCCAGTAGTCCTCGGACAGGGTGGGGTGGGGAGCTGTTTTTT.

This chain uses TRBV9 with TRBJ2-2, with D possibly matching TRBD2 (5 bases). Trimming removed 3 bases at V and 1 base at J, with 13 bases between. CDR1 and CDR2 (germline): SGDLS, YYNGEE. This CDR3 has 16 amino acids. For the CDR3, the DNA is TGTGCCAGCAGCGCGGTGAGGGAGATGAACACCGGGGAGCTGTTTTTT. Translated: CASSAVREMNTGELFF.

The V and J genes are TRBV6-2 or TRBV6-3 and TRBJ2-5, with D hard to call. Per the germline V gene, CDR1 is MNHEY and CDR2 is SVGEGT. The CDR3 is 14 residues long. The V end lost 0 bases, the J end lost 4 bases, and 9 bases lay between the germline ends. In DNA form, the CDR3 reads TGTGCCAGCAGTTACTCATTGTTGAGAGAGACCCAGTACTTC. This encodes CASSYSLLRETQYF.

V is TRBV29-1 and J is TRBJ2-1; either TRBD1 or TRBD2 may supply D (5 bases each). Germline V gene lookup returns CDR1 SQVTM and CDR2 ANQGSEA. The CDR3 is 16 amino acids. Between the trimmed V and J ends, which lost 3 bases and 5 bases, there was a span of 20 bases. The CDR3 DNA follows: TGCAGCGTTGATACCCCCCGGGACGAGATCAACAATGAGCAGTTCTTC. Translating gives CSVDTPRDEINNEQFF.

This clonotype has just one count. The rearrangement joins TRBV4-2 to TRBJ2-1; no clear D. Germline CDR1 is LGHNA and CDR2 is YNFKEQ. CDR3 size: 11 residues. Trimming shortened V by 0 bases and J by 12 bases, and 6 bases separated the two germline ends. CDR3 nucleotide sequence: TGTGCCAGCAGCCAAGATCTGGGGCAGTTCTTC. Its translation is CASSQDLGQFF.